This T cell receptor beta chain was identified in a study of blood T cells in healthy people across ages. This clonotype was observed at least ten times. Antigen unknown. Peripheral blood, roughly 9.3 milliliters per donor, was collected. Using a J-beta primer mix together with a sample-barcoded 5' primer, a second PCR was run for roughly 6 to 12 cycles. Per-sample output comprised a minimum of 2.5 million paired-end reads containing CDR3. Using its own MiXCR run on the 5' RACE reads, TCRdb lists one record per CDR3 protein. The data contain 650,000 to 800,000 distinct CDR3 sequences, under 45% of them seen just once; the ten biggest clones take up about 19%. Study conclusions and caveats: Diversity figures derived from one million T cells were judged to underestimate the true value. Roughly linear declines in TCR beta diversity per million T cells occurred with age.

The CDR3 has 14 residues. V trimming: 4 bases; J trimming: 3 bases; junction bases outside the gene matches: 6. Germline V lookup: CDR1 MNHEY, CDR2 SVGAGI. This TCR came from a man in his sixties in good health. Sequencing was done on a sample of blood. The chain uses TRBV6-5 and TRBJ2-7, with 7 bases that match TRBD2. CDR3 in amino acids: CASSSTSKGYEQYF. Here the CDR3 DNA reads TGTGCCAGCAGTTCGACTAGCAAGGGCTACGAGCAGTACTTC.